This T cell receptor beta chain was captured by sequencing in a study of blood T cell repertoires in COVID-19. Authors' processing steps: Quantification of nucleated cells was approximated via reference gene primer amplification. This table comes from immunoSEQ multiplex PCR, and its TCRdb copy is limited to in-frame clones, with some not included. The V and J calls and clone size come from that table; D and trimming were worked out from the DNA. The repertoire consists of some 320,000 clones, with approximately 89% occurring once and the leading ten covering approximately 10%. V dropped 2 bases and J dropped 5 bases, with 9 bases sitting between them. Germline V gives CDR1 SGHVS, CDR2 FQNEAQ. The CDR3 has 13 residues.

The chain recombines TRBV7-8 with TRBJ1-2; D remains unclear. This clonotype was sampled from a woman aged 25 to 39 with COVID-19, enrolled during active disease. Sequenced: peripheral blood. CDR3 sequence reads: CASSLNPVYGYTF. Written as DNA, the CDR3 is TGTGCCAGCAGCTTAAATCCGGTTTATGGCTACACCTTC.